This TCR beta chain is from a study of blood T cell repertoires in COVID-19. Here immunoSEQ multiplex PCR was the method, and the copy in TCRdb shows in-frame clones only, minus some. The sample gives 100,000 to 150,000 clones, about 91% of which show up once; almost 0.9% is in the top ten. The V and J ends lost 5 bases and 4 bases, in that order; junction bases with no gene match: 12. Germline V gives CDR1 SGHVS, CDR2 FQNEAQ. The CDR3 consists of 17 residues. The receptor was isolated from a woman in her forties or fifties with active or convalescent COVID-19. Sequencing was done on a sample of peripheral blood. V and J are TRBV7-8 and TRBJ2-5; 11 positions match TRBD1. This chain's CDR3 is CASSPRTGGLWGETQYF. CDR3 nucleotide sequence: TGTGCCAGCAGCCCCCGGACAGGGGGCCTTTGGGGAGAGACCCAGTACTTC.